This passage covers 27 T cell receptor beta chains from one sample sequenced in a study of blood T cell repertoires in COVID-19. Produced via immunoSEQ multiplex PCR; TCRdb's table is partial and in-frame only. The sample holds tens of thousands of clones, about 92% seen once. Material for sequencing was peripheral blood. These receptors were collected from a man aged 50 or older with acute or convalescent COVID-19.

The chain is built from TRBV6-2 or TRBV6-3 and TRBJ1-2; D call uncertain. Germline V lookup: CDR1 MNHEY, CDR2 SVGEGT. V was clipped by 3 bases and J by 7 bases, with 24 bases between them. The CDR3 runs to 17 residues. As DNA, the CDR3 is TGTGCCAGCAGTTATGACCCCGGTGTGGCTACATCGGGTGGCTACACCTTC. Amino acids: CASSYDPGVATSGGYTF.

This chain connects TRBV21-1 to TRBJ2-7; TRBD2, the table's D call, was not compared with the DNA. TRBV21-1 is reported as a pseudogene. The CDR3 is made up of 16 amino acids. CDR3 sequence (DNA): TGTGCCAGCAGCAAAGCGACTAGCGGGGCCCTGTACGAGCAGTACGTC. It encodes CASSKATSGALYEQYV.

The chain is built from TRBV5-8 and TRBJ2-1; 9 bases align to TRBD1. V was clipped by 3 bases and J by 4 bases; unmatched bases: 5. The germline CDR1 and CDR2 sequences are SGHTS and YDEGEE. This CDR3 is built from 15 residues. CDR3 bases: TGTGCCAGCAGCTGGCGGGACAGGGCTTACAATGAGCAGTTCTTC. Translation gives CASSWRDRAYNEQFF.

The chain carries TRBV7-2 and TRBJ1-2; D is undetermined. The CDR3 sequence is 13 residues long. V lost 3 bases and J lost 2, with 7 bases in between. The germline gives CDR1 SGHTA, CDR2 FQGNSA. The CDR3, as DNA: TGTGCCAGCAGCTTTGGGCCGAACTATGGCTACACCTTC. Its protein is CASSFGPNYGYTF.

V usage is TRBV18 and J usage is TRBJ1-1; a possible D gene is TRBD1 (5 bases). Trimming took 4 bases from V and 4 from J, leaving 16 bases between them. This CDR3 spans 15 amino acids. Looked up from germline, CDR1 is KGHSH and CDR2 is LQKENI. CDR3 coding DNA: TGTGCCAGCTCACAATCAGGGTCTAGGGGCACTGAAGCTTTCTTT. Amino acids: CASSQSGSRGTEAFF.

This clone was observed a handful of times. The V and J genes are TRBV27 and TRBJ2-1; TRBD2 matches 9 bases. CDR1 is MNHEY, CDR2 SMNVEV, per germline (reference sequence). This CDR3 has 14 residues. V shed 2 bases, J shed 10 bases, and the junction held 6 bases outside the gene matches. The CDR3 region is CASSLIAGAGEQFF. In nucleotides, the CDR3 is TGTGCCAGCAGTTTAATAGCGGGAGCTGGCGAGCAGTTCTTC.

V is TRBV5-6 and J is TRBJ1-4, with a tentative D call TRBD1 (6 bases). The CDR3 sequence is 16 residues long. Germline loops: CDR1 SGHDT, CDR2 YYEEEE. V lost 2 bases and J 0 bases, leaving 11 bases between the germline ends. The CDR3 sequence is CASSFGTGSTNEKLFF. For the CDR3, the DNA is TGTGCCAGCAGCTTCGGAACAGGGTCAACTAATGAAAAACTGTTTTTT.

By share, this clone counts as medium-sized (0.01 to 0.1%). V usage is TRBV2 and J usage is TRBJ2-1; 8 nucleotides agree with TRBD2. Per germline, CDR1 SNHLY and CDR2 FYNNEI. CDR3 length: 11 amino acids. J was trimmed by 9 bases and V by 9 bases; bases with no gene match: 4. The DNA for the CDR3 is TGTGCCAGAGGGACTAGGCTTGAGCAGTTCTTC. Encoded protein: CARGTRLEQFF.

This chain connects TRBV4-1 to TRBJ1-2; 10 bases map to TRBD1. Per germline, CDR1 MGHRA and CDR2 YSYEKL. The CDR3 length is 16 residues. The J segment lost 7 bases and the V segment lost 2 bases, leaving 10 bases of the junction unmatched. The CDR3 nucleotides read TGCGCCAGCAGCCAATTAAACCGGGACAGGGGTGCTGGCTACACCTTC. Its translation: CASSQLNRDRGAGYTF.

The chain recombines TRBV30 with TRBJ2-2; 9 bases align to TRBD1. The germline V gene has CDR1 GTSNPN and CDR2 SVGIG (reference sequence). The CDR3 has 13 amino acids. V was clipped by 8 bases and J by 4 bases; unmatched bases: 5. The CDR3 protein is CAVDRGVTGELFF. For the CDR3, the DNA is TGTGCCGTCGACAGGGGGGTCACCGGGGAGCTGTTTTTT.

V and J are TRBV5-1 and TRBJ1-3; D gene unclear. V gave up 0 bases and J gave up 3 bases, with 13 bases separating them. Germline assignment: CDR1 SGHRS and CDR2 YFSETQ. The CDR3 runs to 16 residues. The CDR3 is CASSLGRLQDGNTIYF. The CDR3 bases are TGCGCCAGCAGCTTGGGTCGGCTTCAGGATGGAAACACCATATATTTT.

This rearrangement joins TRBV12-3 or TRBV12-4 to TRBJ1-1, with a weak D call TRBD1 (6 bases). Trimming cost V 5 bases and J 7 bases, with 8 bases left between them. This CDR3 comprises 11 residues. The CDR3: CASSLRGEAFF. In nucleotides, the CDR3 is TGTGCCAGCAGTCTCAGGGGTGAAGCTTTCTTT.

The chain is built from TRBV28 and TRBJ1-1; 7 bases fit TRBD1. This CDR3 is 14 amino acids long. Germline V lookup: CDR1 MDHEN, CDR2 SYDVKM. The V gene end was trimmed by 6 bases and the J gene end by 1 base; junction bases not matched to a gene: 5. The CDR3 bases are TGTGCCAGCAGAACCGGGACAGAGAACACTGAAGCTTTCTTT. This gives the protein CASRTGTENTEAFF.

This chain connects TRBV7-2 to TRBJ2-2; 14 positions match TRBD2. V gave up 1 base and J gave up 5 bases; unmatched junction bases: 6. CDR1 is SGHTA, CDR2 FQGNSA, per germline. The CDR3 consists of 18 residues. CDR3 nucleotide sequence: TGTGCCAGCAGCTTAGTTGGGACTAGCGGGAGACAAACCGGGGAGCTGTTTTTT. Protein: CASSLVGTSGRQTGELFF.

CDR3 in amino acids: CASSQSLAGGGNEQYF. The DNA for the CDR3 is TGTGCCAGCAGCCAATCCCTAGCGGGAGGGGGAAACGAGCAGTACTTC. The chain combines TRBV3-1 (or the pseudogene TRBV3-2) with TRBJ2-7; 12 bases are a match to TRBD2. The CDR3 contains 16 residues. The junction had 7 bases not matched to a gene; V was cut back by 2 bases and J by 5 bases. Germline lookup yields CDR1 LGHDT and CDR2 YNNKEL (reference sequence).

V gene TRBV19 combines with J gene TRBJ1-1, with D maybe TRBD1 (5 bases). Germline V gene data show CDR1 as LNHDA and CDR2 as SQIVND (reference sequence). The V end lost 1 base, the J end lost 4 bases, and 10 bases lay between the germline ends. CDR3 length: 14 residues. The CDR3 DNA follows: TGTGCCAGTAGTATAGGGCGGGGGGGCACTGAAGCTTTCTTT. It specifies CASSIGRGGTEAFF. The full variable domain, rest sourced from reference TRBV19 and TRBJ1-1, is DGGITQSPKYLFRKEGQNVTLSCEQNLNHDAMYWYRQDPGQGLRLIYYSQIVNDFQKGDIAEGYSVSREKKESFPLTVTSAQKNPTAFYLCASSIGRGGTEAFFGQGTRLTVV.

The chain employs TRBV6-4 and TRBJ1-2; TRBD1 agrees at 7 bases. Germline CDR1 MRHNA, CDR2 SNTAGT. The ends lost 5 bases at V and 6 bases at J; junction bases unmatched: 6. This CDR3 spans 13 amino acids. In DNA form, the CDR3 reads TGTGCCAGCAGTCCCGGGACAGAGAATGGCTACACCTTC. Protein product: CASSPGTENGYTF.

The chain employs TRBV6-5 and TRBJ1-1; D unresolved. The CDR3 loop spans 13 amino acids. Germline CDR1 reads MNHEY; CDR2 reads SVGAGI. Deletions cut 10 bases from V and 1 base from J, with 13 bases between. CDR3 amino acids: CATSLAENTEAFF. The CDR3 nucleotides read TGTGCCACATCGTTGGCAGAGAACACTGAAGCTTTCTTT.

The chain joins TRBV30 to TRBJ2-1; possibly TRBD1 for D (5 bases). Deletions cut 1 base from V and 3 bases from J, with 10 bases between. This CDR3 has 14 amino acids. From germline, CDR1 is GTSNPN and CDR2 SVGIG (reference sequence). The CDR3 coding sequence is TGTGCCTGGAGTGAGGGGCGGAACTACAATGAGCAGTTCTTC. Amino acids: CAWSEGRNYNEQFF.

The chain couples TRBV4-3 to TRBJ1-5, with D uncertain. Trimming took off 2 bases at V and 6 bases at J, with 8 bases between the two ends. Germline V gene data show CDR1 as LGHNA and CDR2 as YSLEER. This CDR3 contains 13 residues. For the CDR3, the DNA is TGCGCCAGCAGCCAAAAGGAGGGTCAGCCCCAGCATTTT. As protein: CASSQKEGQPQHF.

Worth noting for this clone: The same CDR3 also results from other DNA sequences found in this sample. The chain links TRBV19 to TRBJ1-5, with a weak D call TRBD1 (5 bases). With 6 bases removed from V and 7 bases from J, the gap between germline ends came to 13 bases. This CDR3 is built from 13 residues. Germline V gene sequence: CDR1 LNHDA, CDR2 SQIVND (reference sequence). CDR3 protein: CASSVGGGQPQHF. CDR3 sequence (DNA): TGTGCCAGTAGCGTTGGGGGGGGGCAGCCCCAGCATTTT.

The chain links TRBV27 to TRBJ1-3, with 9 positions matching TRBD1. The CDR3 length is 15 residues. V gave up 3 bases and J gave up 3 bases; unmatched junction bases: 3. Germline V CDR1 and CDR2: MNHEY, SMNVEV (reference sequence). As DNA, the CDR3 is TGTGCCAGCAGTTTGGGGACAGGGAATGGAAACACCATATATTTT. Residues: CASSLGTGNGNTIYF.

The V call is TRBV19, the J call TRBJ1-5, with 7 bases matching TRBD1. This CDR3 region has 15 residues. CDR1 and CDR2 (germline): LNHDA, SQIVND (reference sequence). Trimming took 7 bases from V and 3 from J; bases not matched to a gene: 9. In nucleotides, the CDR3 is TGTGCCAGTAATCCCGGGACAGTAGTCAATCAGCCCCAGCATTTT. As protein: CASNPGTVVNQPQHF.

This clone was recorded once. The rearrangement uses TRBV15 and TRBJ1-4, with D possibly TRBD1 on 6 matching bases. V was cut by 0 bases and J by 7 bases, with 9 bases left in between. The CDR3 is 14 residues long. The germline gives CDR1 LNHNV, CDR2 YYDKDF (reference sequence). In DNA form, the CDR3 reads TGTGCCACCAGCAGAGACAGGGGAGTTGAAAAACTGTTTTTT. It specifies CATSRDRGVEKLFF.

The chain carries TRBV19 and TRBJ2-7; TRBD1 matches at 7 bases. The V segment lost 5 bases and the J segment 0 bases; nucleotides outside the gene matches: 4. The CDR3 length is 14 residues. Germline V gene lookup returns CDR1 LNHDA and CDR2 SQIVND (reference sequence). The CDR3 region has the DNA TGTGCCAGTAGTGTCCGACAGGGCTCCTACGAGCAGTACGTC. Its protein is CASSVRQGSYEQYV.

Regarding this clone: The identical CDR3 is also encoded by other nucleotide sequences in the sample. V gene TRBV11-2 combines with J gene TRBJ2-7; 8 bases line up with TRBD2. Germline loops: CDR1 SGHAT, CDR2 FQNNGV. J was trimmed by 1 base and V by 0 bases; bases with no gene match: 2. CDR3 length: 15 residues. The DNA of the CDR3 is TGTGCCAGCAGCTTAGAAGGGACTAGGTCCTACGAGCAGTACTTC. This codes for CASSLEGTRSYEQYF.

This clone was found many times. The rearrangement links TRBV3-1 (or the pseudogene TRBV3-2) to TRBJ1-4; maybe TRBD1 (5 bases). This CDR3 region has 18 residues. The V gene lost 1 base and the J gene lost 2 bases, with 17 bases spanning the gap. Germline loops: CDR1 LGHDT, CDR2 YNNKEL (reference sequence). CDR3 amino acids: CASSQAGVGGRTNEKLFF. The CDR3 region has the DNA TGTGCCAGCAGCCAAGCCGGAGTTGGGGGGAGGACTAATGAAAAACTGTTTTTT.